This TCR beta chain emerged from a study of tumor-infiltrating lymphocytes in oesophageal squamous cell carcinoma. MiXCR, run by TCRdb on the PCR reads, gives a single entry per CDR3 protein. Of around 20,000 distinct CDR3 sequences listed, 40% to 45% are singletons. The CDR3 totals 14 residues. Germline-derived CDR1 and CDR2 are MNHNS and SASEGT. This clonotype has just a few counts. The V gene is TRBV6-1, the J gene TRBJ2-7; no reliable D call. The J call could be wrong; TRBJ2-1 is a better fit for the DNA end. This TCR came from a male donor with esophageal squamous cell carcinoma. Sequenced: normal esophageal tissue next to the tumor. The CDR3 DNA sequence: TGTGCCAGCAGAGAGATAGGGCGATACAATGAGCAGTTCTTC. It specifies CASREIGRYNEQFF.